This T cell receptor (beta chain) originates from a study of T-cell memory formation after mild COVID-19. One entry per CDR3 protein results from TCRdb running MiXCR on the 5' RACE reads. The table includes 550,000 to 600,000 distinct CDR3 sequences, approximately 21% detected once. This clonotype was counted only a few times. This CDR3 is built from 14 residues. V lost 7 bases to trimming and J lost 3 bases; unmatched junction nucleotides: 5. The germline V gene encodes CDR1 LNHNV and CDR2 YYDKDF (reference sequence). This TCR derives from an adult woman who had mild COVID-19 (a few samples of this study predate the infection). Cell type and time point are not known. The sample comprised PBMCs or a T cell subset sorted from them (not recorded which). The chain carries TRBV15 and TRBJ2-1; 8 bases are shared with TRBD2. The CDR3 nucleotides are TGTGCCACCAAATCCGGGACTAGCTACAATGAGCAGTTCTTC. It translates to CATKSGTSYNEQFF.